The 16 T cell receptor beta chains in this list originate from one sample, sequenced in a study of cytomegalovirus exposure and HLA in healthy donors. Sequencing used immunoSEQ multiplex PCR; TCRdb keeps in-frame clones, though not all of them. The data show 180,000 or so clones, around 84% seen once. The sequencing sample was made of PBMCs. Every receptor here comes from a woman aged 30 to 39 in good health and CMV-seropositive.

The chain carries TRBV5-8 and TRBJ2-1; 9 nucleotides match TRBD2. This CDR3 has 16 amino acids. V lost 2 bases and J lost 0; bases outside the gene matches: 3. Germline CDR1 is SGHTS and CDR2 is YDEGEE. The CDR3 is CASSFAGGSSYNEQFF. Written as DNA, the CDR3 is TGTGCCAGCAGCTTCGCGGGAGGGAGCTCCTACAATGAGCAGTTCTTC.

This chain uses TRBV9 with TRBJ2-7, with TRBD2 matching over 13 bases. The CDR3 spans 15 residues. The V and J ends lost 0 bases and 5 bases, in that order; junction bases with no gene match: 2. Germline CDR1 is SGDLS and CDR2 is YYNGEE. This chain's CDR3 is CASSVGTSGRDEQYF. The CDR3 DNA is TGTGCCAGCAGCGTAGGGACTAGCGGGAGAGACGAGCAGTACTTC.

This chain links TRBV13 with TRBJ2-3, with D perhaps matching TRBD2 (5 bases). V was cut by 1 base and J by 0 bases, with 11 bases left in between. Germline V gives CDR1 PRHDT, CDR2 FYEKMQ (reference sequence). The CDR3 sequence is 16 residues long. CDR3 DNA sequence: TGTGCCAGCAGCTTAGCTAACACGGGAAGCACAGATACGCAGTATTTT. As protein: CASSLANTGSTDTQYF.

This rearrangement joins TRBV6-1 to TRBJ1-2; TRBD1 matches 7 bases. J was trimmed by 1 base and V by 1 base; bases with no gene match: 3. This CDR3 spans 15 amino acids. Looked up from germline, CDR1 is MNHNS and CDR2 is SASEGT. The CDR3 DNA follows: TGTGCCAGCAGTGAAGGGGCAGGGGGTAACTATGGCTACACCTTC. It codes for CASSEGAGGNYGYTF.

V gene TRBV7-8 combines with J gene TRBJ2-7; maybe TRBD1 (6 bases). Germline V gene sequence: CDR1 SGHVS, CDR2 FQNEAQ. The CDR3 is 16 amino acids. V gave up 2 bases and J gave up 0 bases, with 14 bases separating them. Written as DNA, the CDR3 is TGTGCCAGCAGCTTAATGCCCCGACAGGTCTCCTACGAGCAGTACTTC. It translates to CASSLMPRQVSYEQYF. Using reference TRBV7-8 and TRBJ2-7 for the parts outside the CDR3, the full variable domain is GAGVSQSPRYKVAKRGQDVALRCDPISGHVSLFWYQQALGQGPEFLTYFQNEAQLDKSGLPSDRFFAERPEGSVSTLKIQRTQQEDSAVYLCASSLMPRQVSYEQYFGPGTRLTVT.

The chain joins TRBV5-1 to TRBJ2-1; the match to TRBD2 covers 9 bases. V shed 2 bases and J 8 bases; nucleotides not matched to a gene: 8. The CDR3 has 15 residues. Germline CDR1 is SGHRS and CDR2 is YFSETQ. The CDR3 protein is CASSLGAGGPHEQFF. Here the CDR3 DNA reads TGCGCCAGCAGCTTAGGGGCGGGAGGGCCACATGAGCAGTTCTTC. Based on the CDR3 plus reference TRBV5-1 and TRBJ2-1, the full variable domain is KAGVTQTPRYLIKTRGQQVTLSCSPISGHRSVSWYQQTPGQGLQFLFEYFSETQRNKGNFPGRFSGRQFSNSRSEMNVSTLELGDSALYLCASSLGAGGPHEQFFGPGTRLTVL.

This chain links TRBV27 with TRBJ2-2, with TRBD2 matching over 9 bases. In germline, CDR1 is MNHEY, CDR2 SMNVEV (reference sequence). This CDR3 contains 19 residues. V was clipped by 2 bases and J by 0 bases; unmatched bases: 10. The CDR3 sequence is CASSLPPQLAGPNTGELFF. The CDR3 nucleotides are TGTGCCAGCAGTTTACCCCCCCAACTAGCGGGCCCGAACACCGGGGAGCTGTTTTTT.

The chain links TRBV18 to TRBJ1-2, with 9 nucleotides matching TRBD1. CDR1 is KGHSH, CDR2 LQKENI, per germline. V shed 1 base and J 0 bases; nucleotides not matched to a gene: 6. The CDR3 is 17 amino acids. The CDR3 sequence: CASSPLGQGQANYGYTF. For the CDR3, the DNA is TGTGCCAGCTCACCACTGGGACAGGGTCAGGCTAACTATGGCTACACCTTC.

The rearrangement links TRBV2 to TRBJ1-2; no reliable D call. The CDR3 extends over 12 amino acids. Germline lookup yields CDR1 SNHLY and CDR2 FYNNEI. V was cut by 5 bases and J by 2 bases, with 6 bases left in between. This chain's CDR3 is CASSRSNYGYTF. CDR3 sequence (DNA): TGTGCCAGCAGTAGGAGCAACTATGGCTACACCTTC. Full variable domain (missing parts from reference TRBV2 and TRBJ1-2): EPEVTQTPSHQVTQMGQEVILRCVPISNHLYFYWYRQILGQKVEFLVSFYNNEISEKSEIFDDQFSVERPDGSNFTLKIRSTKLEDSAMYFCASSRSNYGYTFGSGTRLTVV.

The rearrangement links TRBV5-6 to TRBJ2-2, with TRBD1 matching over 7 bases. Germline assignment: CDR1 SGHDT and CDR2 YYEEEE. The CDR3 length is 15 residues. J was trimmed by 3 bases and V by 2 bases; bases with no gene match: 4. This chain's CDR3 is CASSLQGRDTGELFF. The CDR3 DNA reads as TGTGCCAGCAGCTTACAGGGGAGAGACACCGGGGAGCTGTTTTTT.

The CDR3 sequence is CASRVPGQGVHEQYF. CDR3 DNA: TGTGCCAGCAGGGTGCCGGGACAGGGTGTCCACGAGCAGTACTTC. The chain has TRBV6-1 and TRBJ2-7; 9 bases are a match to TRBD1. Per the germline V gene, CDR1 is MNHNS and CDR2 is SASEGT. CDR3 length equals 15 residues. With 6 bases clipped from V and 5 bases from J, the junction kept 11 bases outside the gene matches.

The J gene is TRBJ2-1, the V gene TRBV30, with TRBD1 matching 7 bases. V gave up 3 bases and J gave up 13 bases; unmatched junction bases: 9. In germline, CDR1 is GTSNPN, CDR2 SVGIG (reference sequence). The CDR3 totals 12 residues. CDR3 sequence: CAWSRGTANQFF. CDR3 bases: TGTGCCTGGAGCAGGGGGACGGCCAACCAGTTCTTC.

This clone was observed once. The chain carries TRBV15 and TRBJ2-1; D is perhaps TRBD1 (6 bases). CDR1 and CDR2 (germline): LNHNV, YYDKDF (reference sequence). The CDR3 length is 15 residues. Trimming pared 5 bases from V and 5 bases from J, leaving 16 bases between. Here the CDR3 reads CATSGSRQVNNEQFF. CDR3 DNA sequence: TGTGCCACCAGCGGAAGTCGACAGGTCAACAATGAGCAGTTCTTC.

This chain links TRBV2 with TRBJ2-7, with TRBD2 matching 9 bases. With 8 bases clipped from V and 3 bases from J, the junction kept 11 bases outside the gene matches. The germline gives CDR1 SNHLY, CDR2 FYNNEI. There are 15 residues in the CDR3. CDR3 nucleotide sequence: TGTGCCAGCCTCACGGCGCTAGCGGGATTCTACGAGCAGTACTTC. Translating gives CASLTALAGFYEQYF.

The rearrangement uses TRBV15 and TRBJ1-2; 8 bases line up with TRBD1. Losses at the gene ends were 0 bases for V and 8 bases for J; bases not matched to a gene: 11. This CDR3 contains 16 residues. Germline V gives CDR1 LNHNV, CDR2 YYDKDF (reference sequence). In DNA form, the CDR3 reads TGTGCCACCAGCAGAGAGTTACAACAGGGGGTCAAAGGCTACACCTTC. Its translation: CATSRELQQGVKGYTF.

V gene TRBV15 combines with J gene TRBJ2-7, with TRBD2 as a possible D gene (6 bases). V was shortened by 8 bases and J by 4 bases, with 18 bases between the two germline ends. Germline CDR1 LNHNV, CDR2 YYDKDF (reference sequence). CDR3 length equals 14 residues. As DNA, the CDR3 is TGTGCCACCGCCCCCGGGACTCCTGCTTACGAGCAGTACTTC. As protein: CATAPGTPAYEQYF. The full variable domain, with the rest looked up from reference TRBV15 and TRBJ2-7, is DAMVIQNPRYQVTQFGKPVTLSCSQTLNHNVMYWYQQKSSQAPKLLFHYYDKDFNNEADTPDNFQSRRPNTSFCFLDIRSPGLGDTAMYLCATAPGTPAYEQYFGPGTRLTVT.